These T cell receptor beta chains were read from a single sample in a study of control samples from healthy donors and cancer patients. Some clones are missing from TCRdb's copy, which holds only in-frame ones; the method was immunoSEQ multiplex PCR. The sample records some 150,000 clones, 91% being singletons. Specimen: blood. These receptors originate from a young man in good health. The CDR3 runs from the conserved cysteine through the conserved F or W. The D gene is left open where the match is weak. Not all rows give a size; the values are once, few, many and, for expanded clones, a class.

V gene: TRBV27
D gene: .
J gene: TRBJ1-4
clone size: once
CDR3 protein: CASSLSVSPIVSEKLFF
CDR3 DNA: TGTGCCAGCAGTTTATCGGTGTCTCCTATAGTGAGTGAAAAACTGTTTTTT

V gene: TRBV24-1
D gene: TRBD1
J gene: TRBJ2-2
clone size: .
CDR3 protein: CATSGPGQPNTGELFF
CDR3 DNA: TGTGCCACCAGTGGTCCGGGACAGCCGAACACCGGGGAGCTGTTTTTT

V gene: TRBV5-4
D gene: .
J gene: TRBJ2-2
clone size: .
CDR3 protein: CASSLEGTGELFF
CDR3 DNA: TGTGCCAGCAGCTTGGAGGGCACCGGGGAGCTGTTTTTT

V gene: TRBV2
D gene: TRBD1
J gene: TRBJ2-1
clone size: .
CDR3 protein: CASTPGQTYNEQFF
CDR3 DNA: TGTGCCAGCACCCCGGGACAGACCTACAATGAGCAGTTCTTC

V gene: TRBV14
D gene: TRBD1
J gene: TRBJ1-1
clone size: once
CDR3 protein: CASSRNRGVNTEAFF
CDR3 DNA: TGTGCCAGCAGCCGCAACAGGGGGGTGAACACTGAAGCTTTCTTT

V gene: TRBV7-8
D gene: .
J gene: TRBJ1-1
clone size: .
CDR3 protein: CASSPLGTEAFF
CDR3 DNA: TGTGCCAGCAGCCCGTTGGGGACTGAAGCTTTCTTT

V gene: TRBV27
D gene: .
J gene: TRBJ2-1
clone size: .
CDR3 protein: CASSKWRGGVNEQFF
CDR3 DNA: TGTGCCAGCAGCAAATGGAGGGGGGGAGTGAATGAGCAGTTCTTC

V gene: TRBV3-1/TRBV3-2
D gene: TRBD1
J gene: TRBJ1-2
clone size: once
CDR3 protein: CASSQEAQGVDYGYTF
CDR3 DNA: TGTGCCAGCAGCCAAGAAGCACAGGGGGTTGACTATGGCTACACCTTC

V gene: TRBV9
D gene: TRBD2
J gene: TRBJ2-5
clone size: .
CDR3 protein: CASSSSRGGTQYF
CDR3 DNA: TGTGCCAGCAGCTCGTCTCGGGGGGGTACCCAGTACTTC

V gene: TRBV7-2
D gene: .
J gene: TRBJ1-1
clone size: .
CDR3 protein: CASSWGQGTEAFF
CDR3 DNA: TGTGCCAGCAGCTGGGGCCAGGGCACTGAAGCTTTCTTT

V gene: TRBV9
D gene: .
J gene: TRBJ1-1
clone size: .
CDR3 protein: CASSERGNTEAFF
CDR3 DNA: TGTGCCAGCAGCGAACGGGGGAACACTGAAGCTTTCTTT

V gene: TRBV7-2
D gene: .
J gene: TRBJ2-3
clone size: .
CDR3 protein: CASRPGGTDTQYF
CDR3 DNA: TGTGCCAGCAGGCCGGGTGGGACAGATACGCAGTATTTT

V gene: TRBV2
D gene: .
J gene: TRBJ1-2
clone size: few
CDR3 protein: CASRWTDYGYTF
CDR3 DNA: TGTGCCAGCAGATGGACGGACTATGGCTACACCTTC

V gene: TRBV2
D gene: .
J gene: TRBJ1-3
clone size: .
CDR3 protein: CASSENSGSGNTIYF
CDR3 DNA: TGTGCCAGCAGTGAAAACTCAGGGTCTGGAAACACCATATATTTT

V gene: TRBV3-1/TRBV3-2
D gene: TRBD1
J gene: TRBJ2-2
clone size: .
CDR3 protein: CASSQGTPGTANTGELFF
CDR3 DNA: TGTGCCAGCAGCCAAGGGACTCCCGGGACAGCGAACACCGGGGAGCTGTTTTTT

V gene: TRBV15
D gene: TRBD1
J gene: TRBJ1-6
clone size: .
CDR3 protein: CATSRTGTNSPLHF
CDR3 DNA: TGTGCCACCAGCAGGACAGGGACCAATTCACCCCTCCACTTT

V gene: TRBV5-4
D gene: .
J gene: TRBJ2-3
clone size: .
CDR3 protein: CASSLYGGNTDTQYF
CDR3 DNA: TGTGCCAGCAGCTTATATGGGGGGAACACAGATACGCAGTATTTT

V gene: TRBV6-4
D gene: TRBD2
J gene: TRBJ2-6
clone size: .
CDR3 protein: CASSDSGGSGANVLTF
CDR3 DNA: TGTGCCAGCAGTGACAGCGGGGGAAGTGGGGCCAACGTCCTGACTTTC

V gene: TRBV30
D gene: .
J gene: TRBJ2-7
clone size: .
CDR3 protein: CAWRTGSSYEQYF
CDR3 DNA: TGTGCCTGGCGTACAGGGAGCTCCTACGAGCAGTACTTC

V gene: TRBV7-9
D gene: .
J gene: TRBJ1-2
clone size: .
CDR3 protein: CASSLAGSNYGYTF
CDR3 DNA: TGTGCCAGCAGCTTAGCGGGCAGCAACTATGGCTACACCTTC

V gene: TRBV7-9
D gene: .
J gene: TRBJ1-5
clone size: .
CDR3 protein: CASTAGSNQPQHF
CDR3 DNA: TGTGCCAGCACCGCGGGTAGCAATCAGCCCCAGCATTTT

V gene: TRBV19
D gene: TRBD1
J gene: TRBJ1-4
clone size: .
CDR3 protein: CASSGMDRGRREKLFF
CDR3 DNA: TGTGCCAGTAGCGGAATGGACAGGGGGCGCCGGGAAAAACTGTTTTTT

V gene: TRBV6-1
D gene: TRBD2
J gene: TRBJ2-1
clone size: .
CDR3 protein: CASSDLRGAYNEQFF
CDR3 DNA: TGTGCCAGCAGTGATTTGCGGGGGGCATACAATGAGCAGTTCTTC

V gene: TRBV7-9
D gene: .
J gene: TRBJ1-6
clone size: .
CDR3 protein: CASSLGSEGSPLHF
CDR3 DNA: TGTGCCAGCAGCTTAGGCTCGGAGGGTTCACCCCTCCACTTT

V gene: TRBV29-1
D gene: .
J gene: TRBJ1-2
clone size: .
CDR3 protein: CSVEVTGSSYTF
CDR3 DNA: TGCAGCGTTGAAGTGACAGGATCTAGCTACACCTTC

V gene: TRBV3-1/TRBV3-2
D gene: .
J gene: TRBJ1-1
clone size: .
CDR3 protein: CASSPLSPVHTEAFF
CDR3 DNA: TGTGCCAGCAGCCCTTTAAGTCCAGTTCACACTGAAGCTTTCTTT

V gene: TRBV7-6
D gene: TRBD1
J gene: TRBJ2-7
clone size: few
CDR3 protein: CASSPTGSSYEQYF
CDR3 DNA: TGTGCCAGCAGCCCGACAGGGAGCTCCTACGAGCAGTACTTC

V gene: TRBV11-2
D gene: .
J gene: TRBJ1-1
clone size: .
CDR3 protein: CASSLNRELGRTLEAFF
CDR3 DNA: TGTGCCAGCAGCTTGAATAGAGAGTTAGGAAGGACGCTTGAAGCTTTCTTT

V gene: TRBV5-5
D gene: .
J gene: TRBJ2-7
clone size: .
CDR3 protein: CASSSTGASSYEQYF
CDR3 DNA: TGTGCCAGCAGCTCCACGGGGGCCTCCTCCTACGAGCAGTACTTC

V gene: TRBV18
D gene: .
J gene: TRBJ2-2
clone size: .
CDR3 protein: CASSPPMTGELFF
CDR3 DNA: TGTGCCAGCTCACCACCGATGACCGGGGAGCTGTTTTTT

V gene: TRBV7-3
D gene: .
J gene: TRBJ1-1
clone size: .
CDR3 protein: CASSLYPGQSEAFF
CDR3 DNA: TGTGCCAGCAGCTTATACCCCGGACAGTCTGAAGCTTTCTTT

V gene: TRBV5-8
D gene: .
J gene: TRBJ2-5
clone size: once
CDR3 protein: CASSWWDGQETQYF
CDR3 DNA: TGTGCCAGCAGCTGGTGGGACGGACAAGAGACCCAGTACTTC

V gene: TRBV27
D gene: .
J gene: TRBJ2-3
clone size: .
CDR3 protein: CASSPWTETDTQYF
CDR3 DNA: TGTGCCAGCAGTCCATGGACAGAGACAGATACGCAGTATTTT

V gene: TRBV12-3/TRBV12-4
D gene: .
J gene: TRBJ2-1
clone size: .
CDR3 protein: CAKTGLSYNEQFF
CDR3 DNA: TGTGCCAAAACAGGCCTCTCCTACAATGAGCAGTTCTTC

V gene: TRBV5-1
D gene: .
J gene: TRBJ2-1
clone size: .
CDR3 protein: CASSLDRQQFF
CDR3 DNA: TGCGCCAGCAGCTTGGACAGGCAGCAGTTCTTC

V gene: TRBV28
D gene: .
J gene: TRBJ2-7
clone size: few
CDR3 protein: CASSLYGTPYEQYF
CDR3 DNA: TGTGCCAGCAGTTTATATGGGACACCCTACGAGCAGTACTTC

V gene: TRBV27
D gene: .
J gene: TRBJ2-7
clone size: .
CDR3 protein: CASSFRRGSYEQYF
CDR3 DNA: TGTGCCAGCAGTTTTCGGCGGGGCTCCTACGAGCAGTACTTC

V gene: TRBV6-5
D gene: .
J gene: TRBJ1-2
clone size: .
CDR3 protein: CASGPGGYTF
CDR3 DNA: TGTGCCAGCGGCCCCGGTGGCTACACCTTC

V gene: TRBV19
D gene: .
J gene: TRBJ1-1
clone size: .
CDR3 protein: CASSIGGELLTEAFF
CDR3 DNA: TGTGCCAGTAGTATTGGTGGCGAGCTTCTCACTGAAGCTTTCTTT

V gene: TRBV19
D gene: TRBD1
J gene: TRBJ2-5
clone size: .
CDR3 protein: CASKVGQGVFETQYF
CDR3 DNA: TGTGCCAGTAAGGTGGGACAGGGGGTTTTCGAGACCCAGTACTTC

V gene: TRBV9
D gene: .
J gene: TRBJ2-3
clone size: .
CDR3 protein: CASSPRERITDTQYF
CDR3 DNA: TGTGCCAGCAGCCCCCGGGAGAGAATTACAGATACGCAGTATTTT

V gene: TRBV12-3/TRBV12-4
D gene: .
J gene: TRBJ2-3
clone size: .
CDR3 protein: CASTPQGTDTQYF
CDR3 DNA: TGTGCCAGCACTCCTCAGGGCACAGATACGCAGTATTTT

V gene: TRBV3-1/TRBV3-2
D gene: .
J gene: TRBJ2-7
clone size: .
CDR3 protein: CASSLEGLYEQYF
CDR3 DNA: TGTGCCAGCAGCCTTGAAGGGCTCTACGAGCAGTACTTC

V gene: TRBV4-1
D gene: .
J gene: TRBJ2-4
clone size: .
CDR3 protein: CASSQEGSTVLAKNIQYF
CDR3 DNA: TGCGCCAGCAGCCAAGAAGGGTCGACAGTACTAGCCAAAAACATTCAGTACTTC